What follows are 18 T cell receptor beta chains derived from one specimen sequenced in a study of T cell changes during pregnancy in multiple sclerosis. This table comes from immunoSEQ multiplex PCR, and its TCRdb copy is limited to in-frame clones, with some not included. The table records tens of thousands of clones, roughly 90% of them present only once. This specimen consisted of peripheral blood, obtained in the second trimester of pregnancy. These receptors all come from a female donor with multiple sclerosis, enrolled in a pregnancy study.

This chain connects TRBV5-1 to TRBJ2-5, with 7 bases matching TRBD2. Germline CDR1 reads SGHRS; CDR2 reads YFSETQ. Trimming cost V 4 bases and J 5 bases; bases outside gene matches: 8. The CDR3 sequence is 14 residues long. The CDR3 bases are TGCGCCAGCAGCCCCCCTCGCGGGAGTGAGACCCAGTACTTC. Encoded protein: CASSPPRGSETQYF.

The rearrangement joins TRBV27 to TRBJ2-2; 7 bases line up with TRBD2. The CDR3 totals 15 residues. Trimming cost V 3 bases and J 6 bases; bases outside gene matches: 7. Germline loops: CDR1 MNHEY, CDR2 SMNVEV (reference sequence). Written as DNA, the CDR3 is TGTGCCAGCAGTTTCGCGGGAGTGGCCGCCGGGGAGCTGTTTTTT. This translates into CASSFAGVAAGELFF.

The V and J genes are TRBV27 and TRBJ1-1, with 11 bases fitting TRBD1. V lost 4 bases, J lost 4 bases, and 5 bases stayed unmatched. Germline CDR1 is MNHEY and CDR2 is SMNVEV (reference sequence). This CDR3 has 15 residues. The CDR3 DNA reads as TGTGCCAGCAGTTCCCCCGGGACAGGGGGCACTGAAGCTTTCTTT. Translation gives CASSSPGTGGTEAFF.

The DNA for the CDR3 is TGTGCCAGCAGTTCAAGGGGGCCGGATGAAAAACTGTTTTTT. It encodes CASSSRGPDEKLFF. The chain combines TRBV27 with TRBJ1-4, with TRBD1 matching 7 bases. J gave up 6 bases and V 4 bases, and 5 bases lay outside the gene matches. The CDR3 has 14 residues. Germline CDR1 MNHEY, CDR2 SMNVEV (reference sequence).

The rearrangement uses TRBV7-2 and TRBJ1-5; 7 bases agree with TRBD1. Losses at the gene ends were 6 bases for V and 5 bases for J; bases not matched to a gene: 4. Germline CDR1 SGHTA, CDR2 FQGNSA. CDR3 length: 13 amino acids. CDR3 sequence reads: CASRGGSHQPQHF. CDR3 DNA: TGTGCCAGCAGAGGGGGCAGTCATCAGCCCCAGCATTTT.

V and J are TRBV11-2 and TRBJ2-2; 8 nucleotides match TRBD1. Germline V gene lookup returns CDR1 SGHAT and CDR2 FQNNGV. The CDR3 is 15 amino acids. Unmatched junction bases numbered 8, after V lost 5 bases and J lost 6 bases. Here the CDR3 reads CASSPTGVDSGELFF. For the CDR3, the DNA is TGTGCCAGCAGCCCGACAGGGGTGGACTCCGGGGAGCTGTTTTTT.

In regard to this clone: Mismatch with germline at one junction end may stem from a read error. The chain is built from TRBV7-7 and TRBJ2-3; 9 bases fit TRBD2. Germline CDR1 and CDR2: SSHAT and FNYEAQ (reference sequence). The CDR3 has 16 amino acids. CDR3 coding DNA: TGTGCTAGCAGCCAGGAAGCGGGAGGAATCACAGATACGCAGTATTTT. Translated: CASSQEAGGITDTQYF. Based on the CDR3 plus reference TRBV7-7 and TRBJ2-3, the full variable domain is GAGVSQSPRYKVTKRGQDVTLRCDPISSHATLYWYQQALGQGPEFLTYFNYEAQPDKSGLPSDRFSAERPEGSISTLTIQRTEQRDSAMYRCASSQEAGGITDTQYFGPGTRLTVL.

J is TRBJ2-6 and V is TRBV5-4; D is possibly TRBD1 (6 bases). The CDR3 length is 15 residues. Trimming pared 4 bases from V and 4 bases from J, leaving 12 bases between. CDR1 and CDR2 from the germline V gene are SGHNT and YYREEE (reference sequence). Here the CDR3 DNA reads TGTGCCAGCAGCGCACAGGGTTCCGGGGCCAACGTCCTGACTTTC. Protein: CASSAQGSGANVLTF.

V usage is TRBV18 and J usage is TRBJ2-1, with 8 bases aligning to TRBD2. There are 17 residues in the CDR3. Trimming took 5 bases from V and 7 from J; bases not matched to a gene: 16. Germline V lookup: CDR1 KGHSH, CDR2 LQKENI. In nucleotides, the CDR3 is TGTGCCAGCTCATCGAAGCGGGAGAGGCCTTCCCGGAATGAGCAGTTCTTC. Amino acids: CASSSKRERPSRNEQFF.

The genes are TRBV6-5 and TRBJ2-2; D perhaps matches TRBD1 (6 bases). Trimming took off 0 bases at V and 4 bases at J, with 6 bases between the two ends. The CDR3 is 14 amino acids. Germline lookup yields CDR1 MNHEY and CDR2 SVGAGI. CDR3 DNA: TGTGCCAGCAGTTACTCGACAGGCACCGGGGAGCTGTTTTTT. The encoded protein is CASSYSTGTGELFF.

The J gene is TRBJ2-7, the V gene TRBV5-4, with a tentative D call TRBD1 (6 bases). Germline-derived CDR1 and CDR2 are SGHNT and YYREEE (reference sequence). The V end was cut by 5 bases, the J end by 0 bases, with 15 bases between. This CDR3 has 15 amino acids. The CDR3 spells CASSPGQTSSYEQYF. The CDR3 nucleotides are TGTGCCAGCAGTCCGGGACAAACGAGCTCCTACGAGCAGTACTTC. The whole variable domain, filled in from reference TRBV5-4 and TRBJ2-7, reads ETGVTQSPTHLIKTRGQQVTLRCSSQSGHNTVSWYQQALGQGPQFIFQYYREEENGRGNFPPRFSGLQFPNYSSELNVNALELDDSALYLCASSPGQTSSYEQYFGPGTRLTVT.

The V and J genes are TRBV12-5 and TRBJ2-1; 9 bases agree with TRBD2. The CDR3 is made up of 14 amino acids. The V gene's germline CDR1 is LGHNT and CDR2 FRNRAP. The J segment lost 7 bases and the V segment lost 4 bases, leaving 5 bases of the junction unmatched. The CDR3, as DNA: TGTGCTAGTGGTTCCAGCGGGGGGAGGAATGAGCAGTTCTTC. Translating gives CASGSSGGRNEQFF. Supplemented by reference TRBV12-5 and TRBJ2-1, the full variable domain reads DARVTQTPRHKVTEMGQEVTMRCQPILGHNTVFWYRQTMMQGLELLAYFRNRAPLDDSGMPKDRFSAEMPDATLATLKIQPSEPRDSAVYFCASGSSGGRNEQFFGPGTRLTVL.

The chain recombines TRBV14 with TRBJ2-2; 8 nucleotides line up with TRBD2. The CDR3 is made up of 15 amino acids. CDR1 and CDR2 from the germline V gene are SGHDN and FVKESK. The V and J ends lost 4 bases and 9 bases, in that order; junction bases with no gene match: 10. CDR3 coding DNA: TGTGCCAGCAGCCCCCCCGGGCGGGAGGTTAGGGAGCTGTTTTTT. It encodes CASSPPGREVRELFF.

The chain employs TRBV4-2 and TRBJ2-7, with 7 bases that match TRBD2. Germline trimming cut 1 base from V and 0 bases from J; bases unmatched to any gene: 6. The germline V gene encodes CDR1 LGHNA and CDR2 YNFKEQ. CDR3 length equals 16 residues. CDR3 DNA: TGTGCCAGCAGCCAAGCGGGGCTAGCGGACTCCTACGAGCAGTACTTC. Amino acids: CASSQAGLADSYEQYF.

This chain joins TRBV9 and TRBJ1-5; perhaps TRBD1 as D (6 bases). Germline assignment: CDR1 SGDLS and CDR2 YYNGEE. The CDR3 runs 15 residues. Trimming pared 4 bases from V and 8 bases from J, leaving 19 bases between. CDR3 nucleotides: TGTGCCAGCAGCTCCCGGGGGGGGCTGAACGAGCCCCAGCATTTT. Its translation: CASSSRGGLNEPQHF.

CDR3 in amino acids: CASSLPGVGHYGYTF. The CDR3 DNA reads TGTGCCAGCAGCTTGCCGGGGGTAGGGCACTATGGCTACACCTTC. The chain carries TRBV5-4 and TRBJ1-2; maybe TRBD1 (5 bases). The CDR3 spans 15 residues. V was trimmed by 1 base and J by 3 bases, leaving 13 bases between them. The germline gives CDR1 SGHNT, CDR2 YYREEE (reference sequence). The complete variable domain, with remaining parts taken from reference TRBV5-4 and TRBJ1-2, reads ETGVTQSPTHLIKTRGQQVTLRCSSQSGHNTVSWYQQALGQGPQFIFQYYREEENGRGNFPPRFSGLQFPNYSSELNVNALELDDSALYLCASSLPGVGHYGYTFGSGTRLTVV.

The rearrangement links TRBV28 to TRBJ1-1, with TRBD1 matching 7 bases. This CDR3 comprises 16 residues. Germline lookup yields CDR1 MDHEN and CDR2 SYDVKM. V was pared by 10 bases and J by 2 bases, with 16 bases of the junction left unmatched. The CDR3 sequence: CATKASKRGPNTEAFF. The DNA for the CDR3 is TGTGCCACCAAAGCCTCAAAAAGGGGGCCCAACACTGAAGCTTTCTTT.

By proportion, this clone is medium-sized. The chain is built from TRBV27 and TRBJ1-2; D is uncertain. The CDR3 has 14 amino acids. Germline CDR1 is MNHEY and CDR2 is SMNVEV (reference sequence). V was trimmed by 3 bases and J by 4 bases, leaving 12 bases between them. The CDR3 DNA follows: TGTGCCAGCAGTTTGTCTGTGGAGGTCTATGGCTACACCTTC. Its protein is CASSLSVEVYGYTF.